These 20 T cell receptor beta chains came from one sample sequenced in a study of blood T cell repertoires in COVID-19. The method was immunoSEQ multiplex PCR; TCRdb's version includes in-frame clones alone and lacks a portion of them. The repertoire includes around 220,000 clones, about four fifths of them detected once, and more than 9% sits in the top ten. Sequences were obtained from peripheral blood. Receptors were obtained from a woman older than 75 with acute or convalescent COVID-19.

This clone was seen once. The V and J genes are TRBV6-2 or TRBV6-3 and TRBJ1-5, with a weak D call TRBD1 (6 bases). Germline loops: CDR1 MNHEY, CDR2 SVGEGT. Trimming took off 5 bases at V and 7 bases at J, with 15 bases between the two ends. This CDR3 region has 14 residues. The CDR3 DNA reads TGTGCCAGCAGTACCGAGGGGGGGGACCAGCCCCAGCATTTT. Translated, it gives CASSTEGGDQPQHF.

This clone was picked up a small number of times. The rearrangement uses TRBV25-1 and TRBJ1-4; TRBD1 agrees at 8 bases. The germline V gene encodes CDR1 MGHDK and CDR2 SYGVNS. J lost 4 bases, V lost 6 bases, and 7 bases had no gene match. The length of the CDR3 is 15 residues. This CDR3 is CASRRQGRFNEKLFF. The CDR3 coding sequence is TGTGCCAGCAGGAGACAGGGGAGGTTTAATGAAAAACTGTTTTTT.

The chain employs TRBV30 and TRBJ2-7, with 7 bases fitting TRBD1. The CDR3 sequence is 12 residues long. Per germline, CDR1 GTSNPN and CDR2 SVGIG (reference sequence). Losses at the gene ends were 7 bases for V and 4 bases for J; bases not matched to a gene: 7. The CDR3 bases are TGTGCCTCATCAGGGGGTGGATACGAGCAGTACTTC. Translating it yields CASSGGGYEQYF.

The rearrangement joins TRBV4-1 to TRBJ1-1; TRBD1 aligns across 7 bases. This CDR3 comprises 13 residues. CDR1 MGHRA and CDR2 YSYEKL come from the germline V gene. J was trimmed by 3 bases and V by 4 bases; bases with no gene match: 2. The CDR3 loop is CASSLGTDTEAFF. In DNA form, the CDR3 reads TGCGCCAGCAGCCTGGGGACAGACACTGAAGCTTTCTTT.

CDR3 amino acids: CASSEVGTGFSIVSGNQPQHF. In nucleotides, the CDR3 is TGTGCCAGCAGTGAAGTGGGGACAGGGTTTTCCATTGTCTCAGGCAATCAGCCCCAGCATTTT. This chain links TRBV2 with TRBJ1-5; 9 nucleotides align to TRBD1. Germline V gives CDR1 SNHLY, CDR2 FYNNEI. There are 21 residues in the CDR3. The V and J ends lost 1 base and 2 bases, in that order; junction bases with no gene match: 18.

The V and J genes are TRBV3-1 (or the pseudogene TRBV3-2) and TRBJ2-3; a possible D gene is TRBD2 (6 bases). There are 15 residues in the CDR3. The ends were cut back, 0 bases at V and 2 bases at J, with 9 bases in the middle. CDR1 and CDR2 from the germline V gene are LGHDT and YNNKEL (reference sequence). The CDR3 bases are TGTGCCAGCAGCCAAGATCGGGACTTCACAGATACGCAGTATTTT. The encoded protein is CASSQDRDFTDTQYF.

V is TRBV3-1 (or the pseudogene TRBV3-2) and J is TRBJ2-7; D is uncertain. Trimming removed 4 bases at V and 6 bases at J, with 13 bases between. In germline, CDR1 is LGHDT, CDR2 YNNKEL (reference sequence). CDR3 length: 13 amino acids. The CDR3 sequence: CASSLAELGEQYF. The CDR3 DNA reads as TGTGCCAGCAGCCTGGCGGAGCTGGGCGAGCAGTACTTC.

This chain uses TRBV4-3 with TRBJ1-1; D not resolved. The CDR3 is made up of 14 amino acids. V lost 0 bases and J 5 bases, leaving 10 bases between the germline ends. The germline V gene encodes CDR1 LGHNA and CDR2 YSLEER. CDR3: CASSQEMARTEAFF. DNA of the CDR3: TGCGCCAGCAGCCAAGAAATGGCTAGGACTGAAGCTTTCTTT.

The gene calls are TRBV7-2 and TRBJ2-1, with 9 bases matching TRBD2. Germline V CDR1 and CDR2: SGHTA, FQGNSA. V trimming: 4 bases; J trimming: 4 bases; junction bases outside the gene matches: 11. There are 17 residues in the CDR3. CDR3 coding DNA: TGTGCCAGCAGCTCTCCGACCAGCGGGAGGTCGTACAATGAGCAGTTCTTC. Protein sequence: CASSSPTSGRSYNEQFF.

The chain couples TRBV3-1 (or the pseudogene TRBV3-2) to TRBJ1-1; 7 nucleotides match TRBD1. The germline V gene has CDR1 LGHDT and CDR2 YNNKEL (reference sequence). The CDR3 has 15 residues. The V segment lost 4 bases and the J segment 5 bases; nucleotides outside the gene matches: 10. The CDR3 bases are TGTGCCAGCAGCCCGGGATCAGGGGGTTTAACTGAAGCTTTCTTT. Protein: CASSPGSGGLTEAFF.

This chain uses TRBV18 with TRBJ2-1; 8 positions agree with TRBD2. V dropped 3 bases and J dropped 3; count of bases not matched to a gene: 7. Per germline, CDR1 KGHSH and CDR2 LQKENI. The CDR3 extends over 16 amino acids. CDR3 loop: CASSPQSGGIYNEQFF. The CDR3 DNA sequence: TGTGCCAGCTCACCTCAGAGCGGGGGTATCTACAATGAGCAGTTCTTC.

A note on this clone: At the DNA level, this CDR3 is encoded by other sequences in the same sample as well. The chain recombines TRBV19 with TRBJ1-4; D uncertain. The V and J ends lost 3 bases and 2 bases respectively, with 7 bases between them. This CDR3 contains 14 residues. CDR1 and CDR2 from the germline V gene are LNHDA and SQIVND (reference sequence). CDR3 bases: TGTGCCAGTAGTATTCCCGGGACTAATGAAAAACTGTTTTTT. Translation: CASSIPGTNEKLFF. Based on the CDR3 plus reference TRBV19 and TRBJ1-4, the full variable domain is DGGITQSPKYLFRKEGQNVTLSCEQNLNHDAMYWYRQDPGQGLRLIYYSQIVNDFQKGDIAEGYSVSREKKESFPLTVTSAQKNPTAFYLCASSIPGTNEKLFFGSGTQLSVL.

The chain links TRBV18 to TRBJ2-7, with 7 positions matching TRBD1. CDR1 KGHSH and CDR2 LQKENI come from the germline V gene. The CDR3 sequence is 14 residues long. After removal of 3 bases from V and 5 bases from J, the junction contained 7 bases not matched to a gene. The CDR3 is CASSPLTGTHEQYF. In nucleotides, the CDR3 is TGTGCCAGCTCACCCTTGACAGGGACCCACGAGCAGTACTTC. Based on the CDR3 plus reference TRBV18 and TRBJ2-7, the full variable domain is NAGVMQNPRHLVRRRGQEARLRCSPMKGHSHVYWYRQLPEEGLKFMVYLQKENIIDESGMPKERFSAEFPKEGPSILRIQQVVRGDSAAYFCASSPLTGTHEQYFGPGTRLTVT.

This clone showed up just once. V is TRBV7-2 and J is TRBJ2-3; no reliable D call. V was shortened by 6 bases and J by 0 bases, with 13 bases between the two germline ends. This CDR3 has 15 amino acids. The germline V gene encodes CDR1 SGHTA and CDR2 FQGNSA. The CDR3 sequence is CASRRRPGSTDTQYF. The CDR3 DNA follows: TGTGCCAGCAGGAGGCGGCCTGGTAGCACAGATACGCAGTATTTT.

The V gene is TRBV7-3, the J gene TRBJ2-7; 9 positions agree with TRBD2. Germline V CDR1 and CDR2: SGHTA, FQGTGA. V lost 1 base, J lost 4 bases, and 5 bases stayed unmatched. This CDR3 has 15 amino acids. CDR3 sequence reads: CASSLNGGRDYEQYF. The CDR3 DNA sequence: TGTGCCAGCAGCTTAAATGGCGGGAGGGATTACGAGCAGTACTTC.

This clone was picked up one time. J is TRBJ2-1 and V is TRBV6-6; perhaps TRBD2 as D (7 bases). This CDR3 is built from 15 residues. V lost 4 bases and J lost 3, with 13 bases in between. The germline CDR1 and CDR2 sequences are MNHNY and SVGAGI (reference sequence). The CDR3: CASSSLGGGYNEQFF. CDR3 sequence (DNA): TGTGCCAGCAGTTCCCTAGGGGGGGGCTACAATGAGCAGTTCTTC.

Worth noting for this clone: At one boundary the junction diverges from the germline segment, which might be a read error. The chain joins TRBV7-7 to TRBJ2-5; 7 nucleotides match TRBD2. This CDR3 comprises 13 residues. Germline CDR1 reads SSHAT; CDR2 reads FNYEAQ (reference sequence). CDR3 sequence reads: CASSLGLRDYQYF. The CDR3 DNA is TGTGCTAGCAGCTTAGGGTTGCGGGACTACCAGTACTTC. Variable domain in full (rest from reference TRBV7-7 and TRBJ2-5): GAGVSQSPRYKVTKRGQDVTLRCDPISSHATLYWYQQALGQGPEFLTYFNYEAQPDKSGLPSDRFSAERPEGSISTLTIQRTEQRDSAMYRCASSLGLRDYQYFGPGTRLLVL.

In DNA form, the CDR3 reads TGTGCCAGCAGCGTAGTTCGGGGGGCGAACACCGGGGAGCTGTTTTTT. This encodes CASSVVRGANTGELFF. The rearrangement links TRBV9 to TRBJ2-2, with TRBD2 matching 7 bases. Germline V CDR1 and CDR2: SGDLS, YYNGEE. Germline trimming cut 0 bases from V and 0 bases from J; bases unmatched to any gene: 2. The CDR3 has 16 residues.

The chain is built from TRBV5-1 and TRBJ1-5; D may be TRBD1 (6 bases). The CDR3 totals 14 residues. CDR1 and CDR2 (germline): SGHRS, YFSETQ. V was trimmed by 0 bases and J by 6 bases, leaving 10 bases between them. CDR3 in amino acids: CASSLAGGSQPQHF. CDR3 in DNA: TGCGCCAGCAGCTTGGCGGGGGGCAGTCAGCCCCAGCATTTT.

This chain joins TRBV5-4 and TRBJ1-5; D unclear. There are 20 residues in the CDR3. The V gene's germline CDR1 is SGHNT and CDR2 YYREEE (reference sequence). Trimming pared 6 bases from V and 0 bases from J, leaving 28 bases between. CDR3: CASILGGRRIPLCSNQPQHF. The CDR3 bases are TGTGCCAGCATCCTTGGAGGCCGGAGAATACCACTGTGTAGCAATCAGCCCCAGCATTTT.